Sequencing of this TCR beta chain was carried out in a study of cytomegalovirus exposure and HLA in healthy donors. Study background: A prior study identified approximately 120 million unique TCR beta sequences from roughly 180 million T cells.

Vbeta (60) and Jbeta (13) primers were used in the PCR. Clones were sequenced by immunoSEQ multiplex PCR, and TCRdb holds only the in-frame ones, with some missing. The table includes 95,000 to 150,000 clones, about 80% detected once. Germline values: CDR1 ENHRY, CDR2 SYGVKD. Trimming took off 3 bases at V and 0 bases at J, with 8 bases between the two ends. This CDR3 is 14 amino acids long. The TCR was taken from a man between 25 and 39 years old in good health and CMV-seropositive. The sequenced sample was PBMCs. The chain has TRBV10-3 and TRBJ1-1; D remains unclear. This CDR3 is CAISEHSLNTEAFF. The CDR3 DNA sequence: TGTGCCATCAGTGAACACAGCCTGAACACTGAAGCTTTCTTT.